The 19 T cell receptor beta chains reported below all come from one sample, sequenced in a study of cytomegalovirus exposure and HLA in healthy donors. Both 60 Vbeta primers and 13 Jbeta primers went into the PCR. Clones were sequenced by immunoSEQ multiplex PCR, and TCRdb holds only the in-frame ones, with some missing. The profile shows about 150,000 clones, 55% to 80% of them singletons. Sequencing was carried out using PBMCs. Receptor source: a woman aged 60-70 years in good health and CMV-seropositive.

The genes are TRBV19 and TRBJ2-2; the D gene is possibly TRBD2 (6 bases). V shed 3 bases and J shed 4 bases, with 15 bases lying between them. The CDR3 is 16 residues long. CDR1 and CDR2 from the germline V gene are LNHDA and SQIVND (reference sequence). CDR3 nucleotide sequence: TGTGCCAGTAGTATGGGGGGAGCGGTTTTCACCGGGGAGCTGTTTTTT. Protein sequence: CASSMGGAVFTGELFF. The whole variable domain, filled in from reference TRBV19 and TRBJ2-2, reads DGGITQSPKYLFRKEGQNVTLSCEQNLNHDAMYWYRQDPGQGLRLIYYSQIVNDFQKGDIAEGYSVSREKKESFPLTVTSAQKNPTAFYLCASSMGGAVFTGELFFGEGSRLTVL.

V gene TRBV5-4 combines with J gene TRBJ2-2, with D perhaps matching TRBD2 (6 bases). Trimming left V 4 bases short and J 0 bases short, with 13 bases between. In germline, CDR1 is SGHNT, CDR2 YYREEE (reference sequence). This CDR3 is built from 16 residues. Written as DNA, the CDR3 is TGTGCCAGCAGCCCGACCGGGGGTTCGAACACCGGGGAGCTGTTTTTT. Translation: CASSPTGGSNTGELFF.

V gene TRBV5-1 combines with J gene TRBJ1-2; TRBD1 matches 8 bases. The V and J ends lost 4 bases and 3 bases, in that order; junction bases with no gene match: 8. This CDR3 is 15 amino acids long. Germline V lookup: CDR1 SGHRS, CDR2 YFSETQ. CDR3 nucleotide sequence: TGCGCCAGCAGCGCCTCGACAGGGGTTGACTATGGCTACACCTTC. It specifies CASSASTGVDYGYTF.

The chain uses TRBV5-3 and TRBJ2-7, with a weak D call TRBD1 (5 bases). TRBV5-3 is filed as an ORF, its function uncertain. This CDR3 contains 13 residues. V lost 4 bases and J 5 bases, leaving 13 bases between the germline ends. The CDR3 sequence is CARSEAGPHEQYF. CDR3 nucleotide sequence: TGTGCCAGAAGCGAGGCAGGGCCCCACGAGCAGTACTTC.

The chain employs TRBV28 and TRBJ1-1, with D uncertain. The V end was cut by 5 bases, the J end by 6 bases, with 16 bases between. The germline gives CDR1 MDHEN, CDR2 SYDVKM. This CDR3 comprises 14 residues. The CDR3 DNA is TGTGCCAGCAGTCCGGTGATCCCCTTACCTGAAGCTTTCTTT. This translates into CASSPVIPLPEAFF.

The chain couples TRBV30 to TRBJ2-7, with D maybe TRBD2 (5 bases). The CDR3 spans 12 residues. V lost 0 bases, J lost 7 bases, and 10 bases lay in between. Germline assignment: CDR1 GTSNPN and CDR2 SVGIG (reference sequence). The CDR3 reads CAWSVPPGEQYF. As DNA, the CDR3 is TGTGCCTGGAGTGTGCCGCCGGGGGAGCAGTACTTC.

This clone was picked up a small number of times. The chain recombines TRBV29-1 with TRBJ1-3; no firm D call. V gave up 0 bases and J gave up 0 bases, with 9 bases separating them. The CDR3 extends over 15 amino acids. Germline V gene sequence: CDR1 SQVTM, CDR2 ANQGSEA. The CDR3 coding sequence is TGCAGCGTTGAAGATCCCACTGACTCTGGAAACACCATATATTTT. It translates to CSVEDPTDSGNTIYF.

This clone was recorded a few times. The rearrangement uses TRBV6-6 and TRBJ2-7; D not certain. CDR1 and CDR2 from the germline V gene are MNHNY and SVGAGI (reference sequence). V was cut by 3 bases and J by 7 bases, with 7 bases left in between. This CDR3 has 11 residues. CDR3 sequence: CASSYDGEQYF. CDR3 DNA sequence: TGTGCCAGCAGTTATGACGGGGAGCAGTACTTC.

This chain joins TRBV7-3 and TRBJ2-5, with TRBD1 identical over 9 bases. The V segment lost 4 bases and the J segment 4 bases; nucleotides outside the gene matches: 7. Looked up from germline, CDR1 is SGHTA and CDR2 is FQGTGA. CDR3 length: 15 amino acids. The CDR3 bases are TGTGCCAGCAGCTCCCGGGACAGGGCGAGAGAGACCCAGTACTTC. Amino acid sequence: CASSSRDRARETQYF.

The rearrangement uses TRBV5-8 and TRBJ2-5; D gene uncertain. The CDR3 length is 15 residues. Germline V gives CDR1 SGHTS, CDR2 YDEGEE. Trimming removed 5 bases at V and 1 base at J, with 15 bases between. The CDR3, as DNA: TGTGCCAGCAGGATTCGAAGCGTATTCCAAGAGACCCAGTACTTC. Residues: CASRIRSVFQETQYF.

The V gene is TRBV4-2, the J gene TRBJ1-5, with D hard to call. Deletions cut 0 bases from V and 0 bases from J, with 9 bases between. CDR1 is LGHNA, CDR2 YNFKEQ, per germline. This CDR3 is built from 16 residues. Written as DNA, the CDR3 is TGTGCCAGCAGCCAAGAGGCGGGTTATAGCAATCAGCCCCAGCATTTT. Translated: CASSQEAGYSNQPQHF.

The sample holds a few counts of this clone. The chain employs TRBV4-1 and TRBJ2-1, with D perhaps matching TRBD2 (6 bases). The CDR3 is 13 residues long. Germline values: CDR1 MGHRA, CDR2 YSYEKL. V was pared by 0 bases and J by 14 bases, with 14 bases between. This CDR3 is CASSQETRGGEFF. CDR3 nucleotide sequence: TGCGCCAGCAGCCAAGAAACCCGAGGAGGGGAGTTCTTC.

V usage is TRBV7-8 and J usage is TRBJ1-1; possible D gene TRBD1, 5 bases. V was pared by 5 bases and J by 6 bases, with 16 bases between. CDR3 length: 14 amino acids. Germline loops: CDR1 SGHVS, CDR2 FQNEAQ. DNA for the CDR3: TGTGCCAGCAGCCGAGACAGCGCGACCCCTGAAGCTTTCTTT. Protein: CASSRDSATPEAFF.

The chain couples TRBV7-2 to TRBJ2-7; D may be TRBD1 (6 bases). Germline V CDR1 and CDR2: SGHTA, FQGNSA. This CDR3 has 12 amino acids. The V end lost 5 bases, the J end lost 7 bases, and 12 bases lay between the germline ends. Here the CDR3 DNA reads TGTGCCAGCAGCCACGGACAGTGGGAGCAGTACTTC. This translates into CASSHGQWEQYF.

This clone was counted between two and nine times. V gene TRBV20-1 combines with J gene TRBJ1-1; D remains ambiguous. V gave up 7 bases and J gave up 3 bases, with 9 bases separating them. Germline CDR1 DFQATT, CDR2 SNEGSKA (reference sequence). The CDR3 is 11 residues long. The DNA of the CDR3 is TGCAGTGGTGCGACATACACTGAAGCTTTCTTT. Translated: CSGATYTEAFF.

This chain uses TRBV28 with TRBJ2-1, with TRBD2 identical over 11 bases. V was clipped by 3 bases and J by 4 bases; unmatched bases: 5. CDR1 and CDR2 (germline): MDHEN, SYDVKM. CDR3 length: 16 residues. In DNA, the CDR3 is TGTGCCAGCAGTTTCCTGGGGACTAGCGGATACAATGAGCAGTTCTTC. Protein sequence: CASSFLGTSGYNEQFF.

The gene calls are TRBV6-5 and TRBJ1-5; D might be TRBD1 (6 bases). This CDR3 comprises 14 residues. Germline CDR1 reads MNHEY; CDR2 reads SVGAGI. Trimming removed 2 bases from V and 4 bases from J, with 9 bases in between. The CDR3 DNA reads as TGTGCCAGCAGTTACGCGACAGGAAATCAGCCCCAGCATTTT. This encodes CASSYATGNQPQHF.

The chain carries TRBV19 and TRBJ1-1; unclear D gene. The V end was cut by 10 bases, the J end by 1 base, with 13 bases between. CDR3 size: 13 residues. CDR1 and CDR2 from the germline V gene are LNHDA and SQIVND (reference sequence). The CDR3 bases are TGTGCCACCCATTACCGGGGGAACACTGAAGCTTTCTTT. Translated, it gives CATHYRGNTEAFF.

This clone occurred once. Germline and junction disagree at one end, which may indicate a read error. Other nucleotide sequences in the sample specify the same CDR3. This sequence joins TRBV30 and TRBJ2-7, with D possibly TRBD2 on 6 matching bases. CDR3 length equals 12 residues. Germline-derived CDR1 and CDR2 are GTSNPN and SVGIG (reference sequence). The CDR3 region has the DNA TGTGCCTCCGGGCGGGACCCCTACGAGCAATACTTC. Protein sequence: CASGRDPYEQYF.